The rows below give T cell receptor beta chains drawn from one sample of a study of T-cell memory formation after mild COVID-19. TCRdb re-analysed the 5' RACE reads in MiXCR, keeping a single row per CDR3 protein. The table has fewer than 250,000 distinct CDR3 sequences, 15% seen once. Sequenced sample: PBMCs or a T cell subset sorted from them (not recorded which). All receptors derive from an adult woman who had mild COVID-19 (a few samples of this study predate the infection). Cell type and time point are not known. Each CDR3 is given with its conserved first and last residue. D genes are given only for firm matches. Where a row states a size, it is once, few, many or the class of an expanded clone; other rows omit it.

d_call	v_call	clone_size	j_call	cdr3_aa	cdr3_nt
TRBD1	TRBV20-1	NA	TRBJ1-2	CSARDLGRGLFGYTF	TGCAGTGCTAGAGATCTAGGCAGGGGGCTGTTTGGCTACACCTTC
NA	TRBV6-2/TRBV6-3	NA	TRBJ1-1	CASSYGRGRVTEAFF	TGTGCCAGCAGTTACGGCAGGGGAAGGGTGACTGAAGCTTTCTTT
TRBD1	TRBV5-5	few	TRBJ1-2	CASRIRQGMDYTF	TGTGCCAGCAGAATCCGACAGGGAATGGACTACACCTTC
NA	TRBV9	NA	TRBJ2-2	CASSVGGTNTGELFF	TGTGCCAGCAGCGTAGGCGGAACCAACACCGGGGAGCTGTTTTTT
NA	TRBV24-1	NA	TRBJ2-5	CATSDPGRSQETQYF	TGTGCCACCAGTGACCCCGGACGGTCCCAAGAGACCCAGTACTTC
NA	TRBV3-1	NA	TRBJ2-7	CASSQDLASYEQYF	TGTGCCAGCAGCCAAGATCTTGCGAGTTACGAGCAGTACTTC
NA	TRBV4-3	many	TRBJ1-2	CASSQDWGLGYTF	TGCGCCAGCAGCCAAGACTGGGGGCTCGGCTACACCTTC
TRBD2	TRBV14	NA	TRBJ2-3	CASSPLGTSGLTQYF	TGTGCCAGCAGCCCTCTTGGGACTAGCGGTCTTACGCAGTATTTT
TRBD1	TRBV5-5	NA	TRBJ1-4	CASSFRDSANEKLFF	TGTGCCAGCAGCTTCCGGGACAGTGCTAATGAAAAACTGTTTTTT
TRBD2	TRBV24-1	NA	TRBJ2-7	CATSDSTSGGYEQYF	TGTGCCACCAGTGACTCGACTAGCGGGGGTTACGAGCAGTACTTC